The 29 T cell receptor beta chains in this list originate from one sample, sequenced in a study of T cells after yellow fever vaccination. TCRdb passed the 5' RACE reads through MiXCR, listing each CDR3 protein once. This table holds about 360,000 distinct CDR3 sequences, around 6.5% found once. The sequences come from PBMCs, collected 5 days after the yellow fever booster vaccination. These receptors were collected from a man aged 25-45 years who received the YFV17D yellow fever vaccine.

The rearrangement joins TRBV18 to TRBJ2-3; D gene ambiguous. Germline lookup yields CDR1 KGHSH and CDR2 LQKENI. The V end lost 3 bases, the J end lost 3 bases, and 7 bases lay between the germline ends. CDR3 length equals 13 residues. The CDR3, as DNA: TGTGCCAGCTCACCGGACGGGACAGATACGCAGTATTTT. Protein product: CASSPDGTDTQYF.

This clonotype was recorded a few times. The chain joins TRBV5-1 to TRBJ2-3; 14 nucleotides match TRBD2. V shed 0 bases and J 4 bases; nucleotides not matched to a gene: 7. This CDR3 is built from 18 residues. CDR1 is SGHRS and CDR2 is YFSETQ in the germline V gene. The CDR3, as DNA: TGCGCCAGCAGCTTGGTAGGGACTAGCGGGAGATTCGCAGATACGCAGTATTTT. Translation gives CASSLVGTSGRFADTQYF.

The V and J genes are TRBV6-2 or TRBV6-3 and TRBJ2-1; maybe TRBD2 (6 bases). The CDR3 loop spans 15 amino acids. Germline V CDR1 and CDR2: MNHEY, SVGEGT. Trimming took 6 bases from V and 4 from J, leaving 16 bases between them. CDR3 residues: CASRRRAAAYNEQFF. CDR3 DNA: TGTGCCAGCAGAAGGAGGGCTGCCGCGTACAATGAGCAGTTCTTC.

This chain connects TRBV12-3 or TRBV12-4 to TRBJ2-7; 11 positions match TRBD2. This CDR3 has 13 amino acids. The V segment lost 11 bases and the J segment 5 bases; nucleotides outside the gene matches: 8. For the CDR3, the DNA is TGTGCCGCGGGGCTAGCGGGAGGTAACGAGCAGTACTTC. It encodes CAAGLAGGNEQYF.

This chain uses TRBV27 with TRBJ2-1, with 9 nucleotides matching TRBD1. With V trimmed by 6 bases and J by 9 bases, 9 bases remained unmatched. The length of the CDR3 is 14 residues. Per the germline V gene, CDR1 is MNHEY and CDR2 is SMNVEV (reference sequence). CDR3 sequence (DNA): TGTGCCAGCAGCCCGGGACAGGGAGTTGGTGAGCAGTTCTTC. This translates into CASSPGQGVGEQFF.

This clonotype has a handful of counts. V is TRBV6-2 or TRBV6-3 and J is TRBJ1-1, with TRBD1 as a possible D gene (5 bases). Germline CDR1 and CDR2: MNHEY and SVGEGT. The CDR3 runs to 13 residues. The germline V and J ends were trimmed by 6 bases and 6 bases, with 14 bases remaining between them. Here the CDR3 reads CASRPRVSAEAFF. CDR3 nucleotides: TGTGCCAGCAGGCCCAGGGTGTCCGCTGAAGCTTTCTTT.

The chain links TRBV20-1 to TRBJ2-7; TRBD1 might be the D (6 bases). V lost 5 bases and J 1 base, leaving 15 bases between the germline ends. Germline V gene data show CDR1 as DFQATT and CDR2 as SNEGSKA (reference sequence). The CDR3 sequence is 14 residues long. CDR3 in amino acids: CSASYRAFSYEQYF. The CDR3 region has the DNA TGCAGTGCTTCATACAGGGCCTTTTCCTACGAGCAGTACTTC.

This clonotype was recorded many times. This chain uses TRBV7-2 with TRBJ2-4; no clear D gene. Trimming pared 4 bases from V and 15 bases from J, leaving 19 bases between. Germline lookup yields CDR1 SGHTA and CDR2 FQGNSA. There are 13 residues in the CDR3. The CDR3 coding sequence is TGTGCCAGCAGCTACGAATTACTAAGAGAAAGGTACTTC. Protein sequence: CASSYELLRERYF.

This clonotype was found once. The chain has TRBV5-1 and TRBJ2-1; no firm D call. V lost 7 bases to trimming and J lost 0 bases, with 11 bases between them. Germline CDR1 SGHRS, CDR2 YFSETQ. This CDR3 has 14 residues. The CDR3 protein is CASQDGSSYNEQFF. Here the CDR3 DNA reads TGCGCCAGCCAGGACGGTAGCTCCTACAATGAGCAGTTCTTC. Using reference TRBV5-1 and TRBJ2-1 for the parts outside the CDR3, the full variable domain is KAGVTQTPRYLIKTRGQQVTLSCSPISGHRSVSWYQQTPGQGLQFLFEYFSETQRNKGNFPGRFSGRQFSNSRSEMNVSTLELGDSALYLCASQDGSSYNEQFFGPGTRLTVL.

This clonotype was observed a single time. The chain carries TRBV7-6 and TRBJ2-1, with 8 bases fitting TRBD2. This CDR3 has 15 residues. V lost 5 bases and J lost 7; bases outside the gene matches: 10. Germline assignment: CDR1 SGHVS and CDR2 FNYEAQ. CDR3 sequence reads: CASSLSRGGRNEQFF. The CDR3, as DNA: TGTGCCAGCAGCCTAAGTCGGGGCGGGAGGAATGAGCAGTTCTTC. The entire variable domain, with the rest obtained from reference TRBV7-6 and TRBJ2-1, is as follows: GAGVSQSPRYKVTKRGQDVALRCDPISGHVSLYWYRQALGQGPEFLTYFNYEAQQDKSGLPNDRFSAERPEGSISTLTIQRTEQRDSAMYRCASSLSRGGRNEQFFGPGTRLTVL.

Ten or more counts support this clonotype. V gene TRBV5-1 combines with J gene TRBJ2-5; D remains unclear. Germline loops: CDR1 SGHRS, CDR2 YFSETQ. Trimming left V 0 bases short and J 5 bases short, with 11 bases between. CDR3 size: 14 residues. The CDR3 protein is CASSLAPATETQYF. CDR3 sequence (DNA): TGCGCCAGCAGCTTGGCCCCCGCTACGGAGACCCAGTACTTC. Full variable domain (remainder filled in from reference TRBV5-1 and TRBJ2-5): KAGVTQTPRYLIKTRGQQVTLSCSPISGHRSVSWYQQTPGQGLQFLFEYFSETQRNKGNFPGRFSGRQFSNSRSEMNVSTLELGDSALYLCASSLAPATETQYFGPGTRLLVL.

The J gene is TRBJ2-3, the V gene TRBV6-5; the D gene is possibly TRBD2 (5 bases). Trimming removed 5 bases from V and 2 bases from J, with 11 bases in between. The CDR3 is made up of 14 amino acids. CDR1 and CDR2 from the germline V gene are MNHEY and SVGAGI. Here the CDR3 DNA reads TGTGCCAGCAGTCACGGACTCTCCACAGATACGCAGTATTTT. Its protein is CASSHGLSTDTQYF.

This chain links TRBV7-2 with TRBJ2-1, with TRBD1 identical over 8 bases. Germline V gene lookup returns CDR1 SGHTA and CDR2 FQGNSA. This CDR3 is built from 14 residues. Germline trimming cut 6 bases from V and 5 bases from J; bases unmatched to any gene: 6. The CDR3 reads CASRYRDRNNEQFF. CDR3 coding DNA: TGTGCCAGCAGGTACCGGGACAGGAACAATGAGCAGTTCTTC.

The sample holds many counts of this clonotype. The gene calls are TRBV12-3 or TRBV12-4 and TRBJ2-7; 7 bases align to TRBD2. V was pared by 3 bases and J by 5 bases, with 4 bases of the junction left unmatched. The CDR3 loop spans 13 amino acids. The CDR3 coding sequence is TGTGCCAGCAGTTTGCTGGCGGGAGACGAGCAGTACTTC. Protein product: CASSLLAGDEQYF.

This clonotype was seen at least ten times. At one of its ends the junction is not consistent with the germline gene, which may arise from a read error. V usage is TRBV7-9 and J usage is TRBJ2-1, with 10 bases identical to TRBD2. The CDR3 covers 16 residues. Germline CDR1 reads SEHNR; CDR2 reads FQNEAQ (reference sequence). Here the CDR3 reads CASSLPAGGSKREPFF. In DNA, the CDR3 is TGTGCCAGCAGCTTACCAGCGGGAGGGTCCAAGAGGGAGCCGTTCTTC.

This clonotype was counted between two and nine times. This chain connects TRBV14 to TRBJ2-2; TRBD2 aligns across 7 bases. The CDR3 has 14 amino acids. Losses at the gene ends were 4 bases for V and 6 bases for J; bases not matched to a gene: 5. Germline V lookup: CDR1 SGHDN, CDR2 FVKESK. The CDR3 bases are TGTGCCAGCAGCCTTGCGGGAGTCCCCGGGGAGCTGTTTTTT. It codes for CASSLAGVPGELFF.

This clonotype has more than one count but fewer than ten. This chain connects TRBV20-1 to TRBJ2-5, with D maybe TRBD2 (7 bases). Germline V gene sequence: CDR1 DFQATT, CDR2 SNEGSKA (reference sequence). Trimming took off 3 bases at V and 1 base at J, with 21 bases between the two ends. This CDR3 is built from 17 residues. CDR3 amino acids: CSARGGASLGPQETQYF. The CDR3 DNA follows: TGCAGTGCTAGGGGGGGGGCTAGCCTGGGGCCCCAAGAGACCCAGTACTTC.

In this sample, this clonotype turned up many times. The rearrangement joins TRBV5-1 to TRBJ2-7, with TRBD2 identical over 7 bases. CDR3 length: 15 residues. V lost 6 bases to trimming and J lost 2 bases; unmatched junction nucleotides: 11. CDR1 and CDR2 (germline): SGHRS, YFSETQ. Written as DNA, the CDR3 is TGCGCCAGCACGGGAGGTCGGCAGGAACCCTACGAGCAGTACTTC. Translating gives CASTGGRQEPYEQYF.

This sequence joins TRBV11-2 and TRBJ1-1, with 7 bases aligning to TRBD1. In germline, CDR1 is SGHAT, CDR2 FQNNGV. Losses at the gene ends were 7 bases for V and 0 bases for J; bases not matched to a gene: 11. CDR3 length: 16 residues. The CDR3 DNA reads TGTGCCAGCACCCTAAAAACAGGGGCAATGAACACTGAAGCTTTCTTT. This sequence encodes CASTLKTGAMNTEAFF. The full variable domain, completed using reference TRBV11-2 and TRBJ1-1, is EAGVAQSPRYKIIEKRQSVAFWCNPISGHATLYWYQQILGQGPKLLIQFQNNGVVDDSQLPKDRFSAERLKGVDSTLKIQPAKLEDSAVYLCASTLKTGAMNTEAFFGQGTRLTVV.

The chain is built from TRBV7-2 and TRBJ2-7; D not certain. This CDR3 spans 12 amino acids. The germline CDR1 and CDR2 sequences are SGHTA and FQGNSA. Trimming cost V 0 bases and J 6 bases, with 6 bases left between them. The CDR3 spells CASSLAWGEQYF. The CDR3 DNA follows: TGTGCCAGCAGCTTAGCGTGGGGCGAGCAGTACTTC.

This chain connects TRBV20-1 to TRBJ2-1, with a tentative D call TRBD2 (6 bases). This CDR3 is built from 13 residues. The V and J ends lost 6 bases and 10 bases respectively, with 19 bases between them. Germline CDR1 and CDR2: DFQATT and SNEGSKA (reference sequence). The CDR3 region has the DNA TGCAGTGCAGAGTTTGGGACTGAGGGCGAGCAGTTCTTC. Encoded protein: CSAEFGTEGEQFF.

This clonotype was detected ten times or more. The chain employs TRBV6-1 and TRBJ1-6; D call uncertain. The CDR3 is 17 amino acids. Germline V CDR1 and CDR2: MNHNS, SASEGT. Trimming took off 6 bases at V and 7 bases at J, with 22 bases between the two ends. CDR3 sequence: CASSRLDAQSGNSPLHF. The CDR3 DNA reads TGTGCCAGCAGCCGACTGGACGCCCAGTCGGGAAATTCACCCCTCCACTTT.

This chain links TRBV27 with TRBJ2-2; D perhaps matches TRBD1 (6 bases). Germline V gene data show CDR1 as MNHEY and CDR2 as SMNVEV (reference sequence). This CDR3 has 15 residues. Trimming took 6 bases from V and 5 from J, leaving 16 bases between them. The CDR3 DNA sequence: TGTGCCAGCAGACTTCAGGGGAAACGGACCGGGGAGCTGTTTTTT. Its protein product is CASRLQGKRTGELFF.

This clonotype was seen at least ten times. The gene calls are TRBV5-6 and TRBJ2-3; 8 nucleotides agree with TRBD2. V lost 0 bases to trimming and J lost 6 bases; unmatched junction nucleotides: 6. This CDR3 has 15 residues. CDR1 is SGHDT and CDR2 is YYEEEE in the germline V gene. The CDR3 DNA reads TGTGCCAGCAGCTTGGCCGGGGGGGGGCTTGATACGCAGTATTTT. Translating it yields CASSLAGGGLDTQYF.

The CDR3 nucleotides are TGTGCCAGCAGTTACGGCCTAGCGGGAGTCGGTGAGCAGTTCTTC. This gives the protein CASSYGLAGVGEQFF. The genes are TRBV6-5 and TRBJ2-1; 10 bases are a match to TRBD2. The ends lost 2 bases at V and 9 bases at J; junction bases unmatched: 7. The germline V gene encodes CDR1 MNHEY and CDR2 SVGAGI. The CDR3 totals 15 residues.

The V and J genes are TRBV28 and TRBJ1-2, with TRBD1 identical over 7 bases. The CDR3 runs to 16 residues. With 6 bases clipped from V and 5 bases from J, the junction kept 15 bases outside the gene matches. Germline V gives CDR1 MDHEN, CDR2 SYDVKM. The CDR3 sequence is CASRGNRGRAFYGYTF. CDR3 sequence (DNA): TGTGCCAGCAGGGGCAACAGGGGTCGCGCCTTTTATGGCTACACCTTC.

The chain carries TRBV11-2 and TRBJ1-5, with a possible D match to TRBD1 (5 bases). V was clipped by 0 bases and J by 6 bases, with 18 bases between them. This CDR3 spans 17 amino acids. In germline, CDR1 is SGHAT, CDR2 FQNNGV. The CDR3 region is CASSLEVLGGNAQPQHF. The CDR3 coding sequence is TGTGCCAGCAGCTTAGAAGTGCTTGGGGGTAATGCTCAGCCCCAGCATTTT.

This clonotype came up many times. V usage is TRBV5-1 and J usage is TRBJ2-1; 14 bases map to TRBD2. The V and J ends lost 0 bases and 8 bases, in that order; junction bases with no gene match: 7. This CDR3 comprises 17 residues. Germline V gives CDR1 SGHRS, CDR2 YFSETQ. Here the CDR3 reads CASSLVPGLAGVDEQFF. The CDR3 DNA reads as TGCGCCAGCAGCTTGGTTCCGGGACTAGCGGGAGTCGATGAGCAGTTCTTC.

This clonotype was seen a handful of times. This rearrangement joins TRBV7-3 to TRBJ2-7, with 10 bases lining up with TRBD2. This CDR3 has 14 residues. Trimming took 5 bases from V and 6 from J; bases not matched to a gene: 7. Looked up from germline, CDR1 is SGHTA and CDR2 is FQGTGA. The CDR3 DNA reads TGTGCCAGCAGCCCAGGTAGCGGGAGGTTCGAGCAGTACTTC. Translating gives CASSPGSGRFEQYF.